This entry is about one TCR beta chain. Its antigen is not identified. Profiling relied on immunoSEQ multiplex PCR, and the TCRdb table lists in-frame clones only, not all of them. Of over 65,000 clones listed, about 84% are singletons. The data were taken from a study of OX40 agonist ivuxolimab in advanced cancers. Whole-study findings and limits: Clonal expansion by week 6 occurred in CD4+ and CD8+ blood T cells (at 0.1 to 3.0 mg/kg). Expanded clones were, on average, more numerous in CD8+ T cells than in CD4+.

CDR1 SGHTA and CDR2 FQGNSA come from the germline V gene. This CDR3 spans 11 amino acids. Trimming shortened V by 5 bases and J by 7 bases, and 9 bases separated the two germline ends. The TCR originated in an adult with an advanced solid tumor such as melanoma, head and neck, liver or kidney cancer. Sequencing used CD4+ or CD8+ T cells sorted from blood, obtained in a trial of the OX40 agonist ivuxolimab. The chain couples TRBV7-2 to TRBJ2-7; D call uncertain. The CDR3 sequence: CASSLDTEQYF. The CDR3 DNA follows: TGTGCCAGCAGCCTCGACACAGAGCAGTACTTC.